This T cell receptor (beta chain) was captured by sequencing in a study of T-cell memory formation after mild COVID-19. Study observations and caveats: Clones that contracted from day 15 to 85 were balanced CD4/CD8, while later expanders leaned CD4+. Still unconfirmed is whether the second-wave clones peaking on day 37 recognized SARS-CoV-2. Clones which contracted sat mainly in CM and EM if CD4+, and in EMRA if CD8+. Certain responding clones were present in pre-infection memory, suggesting participation of cross-reactive memory.

CDR3 length: 15 amino acids. The V end was cut by 6 bases, the J end by 0 bases, with 13 bases between. This clonotype was counted only a few times. Antigen unknown. TCRdb ran MiXCR on the 5' RACE reads and lists one entry per CDR3 protein. The sample records about 210,000 distinct CDR3 sequences, 27% being singletons. This sequence originates from an adult woman who had mild COVID-19 (a few samples of this study predate the infection). Cell type and time point are not known. The sample was PBMCs or a T cell subset sorted from them (not recorded which). This sequence joins TRBV12-3 or TRBV12-4 and TRBJ2-3; D assignment may be TRBD1 or TRBD2 (5 bases each). The CDR3 here is CASSLGTTSTDTQYF. CDR3 coding DNA: TGTGCCAGCAGCCTCGGGACCACCAGCACAGATACGCAGTATTTT.